This TCR beta chain was captured in a study of blood T cells in healthy people across ages. About the research overall: Through template switching, about one barcoded beta molecule was captured per two T cells, as measured in model experiments. Findings and limits, study-wide: A roughly linear fall in TCR beta diversity per million T cells was seen with increasing age.

To note about this clonotype: Its antigen is not known.

For the second PCR, which ran for 7 to 11 cycles, a sample-barcoded 5' primer and a J-beta primer mix were used. Via MiXCR, TCRdb re-called the 5' RACE reads, giving one row per CDR3 protein. The data show around 2 million distinct CDR3 sequences, about two fifths seen once. Trimming took off 5 bases at V and 4 bases at J, with 19 bases between the two ends. Germline CDR1 is SGHRS and CDR2 is YFSETQ. This CDR3 comprises 16 residues. This TCR came from a human donor in good health. The gene calls are TRBV5-1 and TRBJ1-5; tentative D call: TRBD1 (5 bases). The sequencing input was blood. The CDR3 DNA sequence: TGCGCCAGCAGACCCGGGGACCGAATGGGGAATCAGCCCCAGCATTTT. Encoded protein: CASRPGDRMGNQPQHF.